This entry features one T cell receptor beta chain sequence. The target antigen is unknown. TCRdb re-called the 5' RACE reads through MiXCR, storing one row per CDR3 protein. This sample has some 90,000 distinct CDR3 sequences, with 14% to 15% found just once. The entry originates in a study of early T cells in non-severe SARS-CoV-2 infection. Study-wide results and caveats: Clonotype matching in VDJdb favored anti-spike CD8 responses and did not capture private and CD4 specificities.

There are 12 residues in the CDR3. V gave up 4 bases and J gave up 7 bases, with 10 bases separating them. CDR1 is SGHTA and CDR2 is FQGNSA in the germline V gene. The J gene is TRBJ1-1, the V gene TRBV7-2, with TRBD1 as a possible D gene (5 bases). This clonotype originated in an adult who was a healthcare worker with PCR-confirmed SARS-CoV-2 infection or an uninfected control (not recorded which). Sequencing input: whole blood. The CDR3 reads CASSSGFLEAFF. CDR3 in DNA: TGTGCCAGCAGCTCAGGGTTCCTTGAAGCTTTCTTT.